The following is a T cell receptor beta chain sequence with its context. The junction and the germline gene differ at one end; a read error may be behind it. The source of the sample is a study of cytomegalovirus exposure and HLA in healthy donors. Germline CDR1 reads SSHAT; CDR2 reads FNYEAQ (reference sequence). The CDR3 sequence is 17 residues long. The repertoire was sequenced with immunoSEQ multiplex PCR; TCRdb's copy has only in-frame clones and lacks some. The table lists under 75,000 clones, 80% to 95% of them singletons. This sequence originates from a man younger than 30 in good health and CMV-seropositive. The rearrangement joins TRBV7-7 to TRBJ2-7, with 7 bases matching TRBD1. The sequenced sample was PBMCs. The CDR3 coding sequence is TGTGCTAGCAGTCAGCATGTTCTAGGGGACAGATGGTACGAGCAGTACTTC. As protein: CASSQHVLGDRWYEQYF.